Below are 17 T cell receptor beta chains sequenced from a single sample in a study of Ad26.COV2.S vaccination and SARS-CoV-2 variants. Sequenced by immunoSEQ multiplex PCR; TCRdb stores in-frame clones only, minus some. This sample has approximately 97,000 clones; around 80% occur once, and the top ten carry roughly 17%. The sequencing used peripheral blood, collected after recovery from COVID-19. All receptors come from a human donor who had recovered from COVID-19.

The rearrangement links TRBV7-2 to TRBJ2-3; D unresolved. Germline-derived CDR1 and CDR2 are SGHTA and FQGNSA. The CDR3 is 15 residues long. The germline V and J ends were trimmed by 1 base and 1 base, with 9 bases remaining between them. CDR3 loop: CASSLGVKGTDTQYF. As DNA, the CDR3 is TGTGCCAGCAGCTTAGGAGTCAAGGGCACAGATACGCAGTATTTT.

The rearrangement joins TRBV10-2 to TRBJ2-2; D uncertain. This CDR3 comprises 11 residues. Germline V gene sequence: CDR1 WSHSY, CDR2 SAAADI. V was cut by 8 bases and J by 5 bases, with 6 bases left in between. CDR3 DNA sequence: TGCGCCAGCCTCCAGACCGGGGAGCTGTTTTTT. It codes for CASLQTGELFF.

CDR3 nucleotide sequence: TGTGCCAGCAGCCCCAAAACTAGCGGATCCTACAATGAGCAGTTCTTC. It encodes CASSPKTSGSYNEQFF. J is TRBJ2-1 and V is TRBV11-2; TRBD2 agrees at 8 bases. Germline CDR1 SGHAT, CDR2 FQNNGV. V shed 5 bases, J shed 1 base, and the junction held 7 bases outside the gene matches. The CDR3 sequence is 16 residues long.

This clone showed up just once. This chain uses TRBV6-5 with TRBJ1-4; D might be TRBD1 (5 bases). The length of the CDR3 is 15 residues. The germline CDR1 and CDR2 sequences are MNHEY and SVGAGI. With 6 bases removed from V and 7 bases from J, the gap between germline ends came to 18 bases. The chain's CDR3 is CASRSDQGFSEKLFF. The CDR3 DNA sequence: TGTGCCAGCAGGTCGGACCAGGGCTTTTCTGAAAAACTGTTTTTT.

This chain connects TRBV28 to TRBJ1-2, with D uncertain. Germline CDR1 MDHEN, CDR2 SYDVKM. Trimming took off 4 bases at V and 4 bases at J, with 22 bases between the two ends. The CDR3 is 17 residues long. For the CDR3, the DNA is TGTGCCAGCAGTTCGTCTGCCTCCGGGAAAGTTGGCTATGGCTACACCTTC. Translated, it gives CASSSSASGKVGYGYTF.

The chain recombines TRBV10-2 with TRBJ2-3; D call uncertain. The length of the CDR3 is 14 residues. The V end lost 3 bases, the J end lost 1 base, and 8 bases lay between the germline ends. Germline values: CDR1 WSHSY, CDR2 SAAADI. The CDR3 loop reads CASSEVGRTDTQYF. CDR3 coding DNA: TGCGCCAGCAGTGAAGTAGGACGCACAGATACGCAGTATTTT.

The chain employs TRBV6-5 and TRBJ2-3, with a weak D call TRBD2 (5 bases). The CDR3 runs to 15 residues. Trimming took 2 bases from V and 6 from J, leaving 15 bases between them. Germline loops: CDR1 MNHEY, CDR2 SVGAGI. CDR3 DNA sequence: TGTGCCAGCAGTTACGCGGGCGTATTGGGGGATACGCAGTATTTT. This encodes CASSYAGVLGDTQYF.

This clone was recorded a few times. The chain uses TRBV6-6 and TRBJ1-1, with 7 bases aligning to TRBD1. Unmatched junction bases numbered 8, after V lost 7 bases and J lost 3 bases. The CDR3 is made up of 14 amino acids. In germline, CDR1 is MNHNY, CDR2 SVGAGI (reference sequence). CDR3: CASTIQGYDTEAFF. The CDR3, as DNA: TGTGCCAGCACTATACAGGGGTACGACACTGAAGCTTTCTTT.

The V gene is TRBV5-1, the J gene TRBJ2-3; a possible D gene is TRBD1 (5 bases). This CDR3 has 16 amino acids. V lost 0 bases and J 1 base, leaving 12 bases between the germline ends. CDR1 SGHRS and CDR2 YFSETQ come from the germline V gene. CDR3 sequence: CASSLGAGLRTDTQYF. The CDR3 region has the DNA TGCGCCAGCAGCTTGGGCGCAGGGCTACGCACAGATACGCAGTATTTT.

This sequence joins TRBV28 and TRBJ1-5; weak D call: TRBD1 (5 bases). Trimming left V 2 bases short and J 2 bases short, with 13 bases between. Germline lookup yields CDR1 MDHEN and CDR2 SYDVKM. This CDR3 has 16 amino acids. The CDR3 here is CASSLRGGDGNQPQHF. As DNA, the CDR3 is TGTGCCAGCAGTTTACGGGGGGGGGACGGCAATCAGCCCCAGCATTTT.

J is TRBJ1-1 and V is TRBV5-1; no definite D call. The CDR3 is made up of 14 amino acids. V lost 0 bases and J lost 2, with 8 bases in between. Germline V gene lookup returns CDR1 SGHRS and CDR2 YFSETQ. CDR3 region: CASSLATDNTEAFF. Written as DNA, the CDR3 is TGCGCCAGCAGCTTGGCCACAGATAACACTGAAGCTTTCTTT.

This clone occurred a few times. V is TRBV24-1 and J is TRBJ2-3; the match to TRBD2 covers 7 bases. Germline loops: CDR1 KGHDR, CDR2 SFDVKD. The V segment lost 3 bases and the J segment 1 base; nucleotides outside the gene matches: 3. The CDR3 length is 15 residues. CDR3 loop: CATSDPSGGTDTQYF. The DNA for the CDR3 is TGTGCCACCAGTGATCCCAGCGGGGGCACAGATACGCAGTATTTT.

The chain employs TRBV10-3 and TRBJ1-1; tentative D call: TRBD1 (5 bases). Trimming stripped 10 bases from V and 1 base from J, with 13 bases between. CDR1 and CDR2 from the germline V gene are ENHRY and SYGVKD. The CDR3 has 13 residues. The CDR3 reads CATARQGNTEAFF. Written as DNA, the CDR3 is TGTGCCACCGCTCGTCAGGGGAACACTGAAGCTTTCTTT.

The chain is built from TRBV18 and TRBJ2-7, with D possibly matching TRBD1 (6 bases). The CDR3 length is 15 residues. Between the trimmed V and J ends, which lost 6 bases and 0 bases, there was a span of 15 bases. Germline V gene lookup returns CDR1 KGHSH and CDR2 LQKENI. This CDR3 is CASSARDRSSYEQYF. The CDR3 bases are TGTGCCAGCTCCGCACGAGACAGGAGCTCCTACGAGCAGTACTTC.

This rearrangement joins TRBV7-9 to TRBJ1-5, with D possibly matching TRBD1 (6 bases). The V gene lost 0 bases and the J gene lost 6 bases, with 6 bases spanning the gap. Germline V gives CDR1 SEHNR, CDR2 FQNEAQ (reference sequence). The CDR3 length is 13 residues. The CDR3 sequence is CASSLADSQPQHF. CDR3 bases: TGTGCCAGCAGCTTAGCGGACAGTCAGCCCCAGCATTTT. The full variable domain, rest sourced from reference TRBV7-9 and TRBJ1-5, is DTGVSQNPRHKITKRGQNVTFRCDPISEHNRLYWYRQTLGQGPEFLTYFQNEAQLEKSRLLSDRFSAERPKGSFSTLEIQRTEQGDSAMYLCASSLADSQPQHFGDGTRLSIL.

The chain combines TRBV29-1 with TRBJ2-3; no clear D. The V gene lost 3 bases and the J gene lost 1 base, with 8 bases spanning the gap. CDR3 length equals 13 residues. The germline V gene encodes CDR1 SQVTM and CDR2 ANQGSEA. The CDR3 region has the DNA TGCAGCGTTGAGGGGAAGGGCACAGATACGCAGTATTTT. Amino acid sequence: CSVEGKGTDTQYF.

The chain is built from TRBV29-1 and TRBJ2-3; TRBD2 matches at 7 bases. V shed 5 bases, J shed 0 bases, and the junction held 2 bases outside the gene matches. This CDR3 has 13 amino acids. Germline CDR1 is SQVTM and CDR2 is ANQGSEA. CDR3 loop: CSVQLASTDTQYF. CDR3 DNA: TGCAGCGTTCAACTAGCGAGCACAGATACGCAGTATTTT.